This TCR beta chain was captured in a study of cytomegalovirus exposure and HLA in healthy donors. The overall study: A data release that came early held about 89 million unique TCRs from HLA-typed donors. Study results and caveats: Productive rates of about 90% or about 30% were seen for most TCR beta V segments in an earlier analysis. Available immune exposure information covered CMV serostatus only.

For this clone: The antigen remains unidentified.

Primers included in the PCR were 60 Vbeta and 13 Jbeta primers. Assay used: immunoSEQ multiplex PCR; TCRdb lists only in-frame clones, some missing. The sample contains about 150,000 clones, around four fifths of which appear only once. The sequence derives from a woman in her twenties or thirties in good health and CMV-seronegative. The sequenced material came from PBMCs.

The CDR3 bases are TGTGCCAGCAGCGTTTACGTCAGGGGGCTTACAGATACGCAGTATTTT. This codes for CASSVYVRGLTDTQYF. V is TRBV2 and J is TRBJ2-3; 8 nucleotides match TRBD1. Trimming at V came to 6 bases and at J to 3 bases, leaving 11 bases not matched to a gene. The CDR3 spans 16 residues. Per germline, CDR1 SNHLY and CDR2 FYNNEI.